A single sample gave rise to the 16 T cell receptor beta chains below, sequenced in a study of T cells in Graves' hyperthyroidism and ophthalmopathy. Amplified regions were TCR beta CDR3 sequences from RNA transcripts. During a first-round RT-PCR of the TCR CDR3, the HTBI primer set was used. TCRdb reprocessed the multiplex PCR reads with MiXCR, giving one entry per CDR3 protein. The sample includes about 690,000 distinct CDR3 sequences, 17% of them seen just once. Sequences were obtained from blood. The receptors shown here come from a man aged 50 or older with Graves' hyperthyroidism.

This clonotype was found many times. The chain has TRBV28 and TRBJ2-7; no firm D call. From germline, CDR1 is MDHEN and CDR2 SYDVKM. This CDR3 spans 13 amino acids. The V end lost 2 bases, the J end lost 3 bases, and 8 bases lay between the germline ends. Here the CDR3 reads CASSLTVNYEQYF. CDR3 sequence (DNA): TGTGCCAGCAGTTTAACAGTGAACTACGAGCAGTACTTC.

A few counts support this clonotype. The V call is TRBV5-6, the J call TRBJ2-5; 10 bases are shared with TRBD2. The CDR3 runs to 15 residues. The V gene end was trimmed by 3 bases and the J gene end by 1 base; junction bases not matched to a gene: 3. Germline V CDR1 and CDR2: SGHDT, YYEEEE. CDR3 residues: CASSWGLASQETQYF. The CDR3, as DNA: TGTGCCAGCAGCTGGGGACTAGCGTCCCAAGAGACCCAGTACTTC. The full variable domain, rest sourced from reference TRBV5-6 and TRBJ2-5, is DAGVTQSPTHLIKTRGQQVTLRCSPKSGHDTVSWYQQALGQGPQFIFQYYEEEERQRGNFPDRFSGHQFPNYSSELNVNALLLGDSALYLCASSWGLASQETQYFGPGTRLLVL.

This chain links TRBV28 with TRBJ2-5, with a possible D match to TRBD1 (6 bases). The CDR3 runs to 14 residues. Germline values: CDR1 MDHEN, CDR2 SYDVKM. Trimming removed 5 bases at V and 1 base at J, with 11 bases between. The CDR3: CASSPGQSQETQYF. The CDR3 nucleotides are TGTGCCAGCAGTCCCGGACAGTCCCAAGAGACCCAGTACTTC.

The sample holds a few counts of this clonotype. This chain links TRBV18 with TRBJ2-2; D unclear. CDR1 is KGHSH, CDR2 LQKENI, per germline. This CDR3 contains 15 residues. V was trimmed by 1 base and J by 3 bases, leaving 9 bases between them. The CDR3 spells CASSPRGGDTGELFF. The CDR3 DNA reads as TGTGCCAGCTCACCACGTGGCGGAGACACCGGGGAGCTGTTTTTT. Based on the CDR3 plus reference TRBV18 and TRBJ2-2, the full variable domain is NAGVMQNPRHLVRRRGQEARLRCSPMKGHSHVYWYRQLPEEGLKFMVYLQKENIIDESGMPKERFSAEFPKEGPSILRIQQVVRGDSAAYFCASSPRGGDTGELFFGEGSRLTVL.

This clonotype has at least ten counts. This chain joins TRBV2 and TRBJ1-5; 7 bases map to TRBD1. The V gene end was trimmed by 5 bases and the J gene end by 5 bases; junction bases not matched to a gene: 3. This CDR3 has 13 amino acids. CDR1 and CDR2 (germline): SNHLY, FYNNEI. The CDR3 is CASSSQGYQPQHF. The CDR3 DNA sequence: TGTGCCAGCAGTTCACAGGGGTATCAGCCCCAGCATTTT.

This clonotype was counted a few times. The chain employs TRBV18 and TRBJ2-3; 11 nucleotides line up with TRBD1. The CDR3 sequence is 16 residues long. J lost 3 bases, V lost 8 bases, and 10 bases had no gene match. CDR1 and CDR2 (germline): KGHSH, LQKENI. CDR3 protein: CASRDAGTGGTDTQYF. Written as DNA, the CDR3 is TGTGCCAGCAGAGATGCCGGGACAGGGGGTACAGATACGCAGTATTTT.

V and J are TRBV5-1 and TRBJ2-7, with unresolved D. CDR3 size: 13 residues. Germline V gene data show CDR1 as SGHRS and CDR2 as YFSETQ. The V end lost 7 bases, the J end lost 7 bases, and 18 bases lay between the germline ends. CDR3 nucleotides: TGCGCCAGCGGCTCCGTAGAGACGCGTGAGCAGTACTTC. It translates to CASGSVETREQYF.

This clonotype appeared many times. This chain links TRBV2 with TRBJ2-1; 9 bases agree with TRBD1. The trim removed 7 bases at V and 7 bases at J, leaving 8 bases unmatched. The CDR3 is made up of 14 amino acids. Germline CDR1 SNHLY, CDR2 FYNNEI. For the CDR3, the DNA is TGTGCCAGCACGAGACAGGGGGTAAGGAATGAGCAGTTCTTC. Amino acids: CASTRQGVRNEQFF.

This clonotype was counted at least ten times. The chain uses TRBV12-3 or TRBV12-4 and TRBJ2-5; tentatively, D is TRBD2 (5 bases). The CDR3 covers 13 residues. The V end lost 0 bases, the J end lost 5 bases, and 7 bases lay between the germline ends. The CDR3 loop reads CASSLAGAETQYF. CDR3 bases: TGTGCCAGCAGTTTAGCGGGAGCGGAGACCCAGTACTTC.

This clonotype was detected a few times. The chain links TRBV12-3 or TRBV12-4 to TRBJ2-3; TRBD2 agrees at 10 bases. V was clipped by 4 bases and J by 4 bases; unmatched bases: 5. This CDR3 contains 15 residues. CDR3 DNA: TGTGCCAGCAGTTCCCTAGCGGGGGTGGCAGATACGCAGTATTTT. Residues: CASSSLAGVADTQYF.

This clonotype has ten or more counts. The chain joins TRBV7-9 to TRBJ2-1, with 9 bases aligning to TRBD1. The trim removed 9 bases at V and 7 bases at J, leaving 10 bases unmatched. The CDR3 runs to 14 residues. Germline CDR1 and CDR2: SEHNR and FQNEAQ (reference sequence). CDR3 sequence reads: CASPQGQGLNEQFF. Written as DNA, the CDR3 is TGTGCCAGTCCTCAGGGACAGGGTCTGAATGAGCAGTTCTTC. Filled out from reference TRBV7-9 and TRBJ2-1, the complete variable domain reads DTGVSQNPRHKITKRGQNVTFRCDPISEHNRLYWYRQTLGQGPEFLTYFQNEAQLEKSRLLSDRFSAERPKGSFSTLEIQRTEQGDSAMYLCASPQGQGLNEQFFGPGTRLTVL.

Concerning this clonotype: Given a much more abundant clone one base away, this may be a read error. The CDR3 sequence is CAIRDETTNEKLFF. The CDR3, as DNA: TGTGCCATCAGAGACGAGACAACTAATGAAAAACTGTTTTTT. The chain has TRBV10-3 and TRBJ1-4; no firm D call. CDR3 length equals 14 residues. CDR1 and CDR2 (germline): ENHRY, SYGVKD. The V and J ends lost 6 bases and 0 bases respectively, with 8 bases between them.

In its sample, this clonotype was seen a few times. The chain carries TRBV5-1 and TRBJ2-6, with a possible D match to TRBD1 (5 bases). Trimming took off 1 base at V and 4 bases at J, with 9 bases between the two ends. The CDR3 length is 15 residues. CDR1 SGHRS and CDR2 YFSETQ come from the germline V gene. CDR3 in DNA: TGCGCCAGCAGCTTGATGGGGCCAGGGGCCAACGTCCTGACTTTC. Its protein is CASSLMGPGANVLTF.

Only a few counts were recorded for this clonotype. The CDR3 sequence: CASSSGEVRTGGGKNIQYF. CDR3 nucleotides: TGTGCCAGCAGCTCCGGGGAAGTCCGGACAGGGGGGGGCAAAAACATTCAGTACTTC. The chain couples TRBV11-2 to TRBJ2-4, with 10 bases fitting TRBD1. The CDR3 sequence is 19 residues long. The V and J ends lost 4 bases and 3 bases, in that order; junction bases with no gene match: 15. Germline V lookup: CDR1 SGHAT, CDR2 FQNNGV.

The chain links TRBV7-9 to TRBJ2-7; 8 bases line up with TRBD1. This CDR3 has 13 amino acids. Unmatched junction bases numbered 4, after V lost 7 bases and J lost 2 bases. The germline V gene encodes CDR1 SEHNR and CDR2 FQNEAQ (reference sequence). CDR3 region: CASTPGGTYEQYF. CDR3 nucleotides: TGTGCCAGCACCCCAGGGGGCACCTACGAGCAGTACTTC.

The chain couples TRBV3-1 to TRBJ2-7; TRBD1 matches 9 bases. The CDR3 totals 15 residues. J lost 2 bases, V lost 2 bases, and 4 bases had no gene match. Looked up from germline, CDR1 is LGHDT and CDR2 is YNNKEL (reference sequence). The DNA of the CDR3 is TGTGCCAGCAGCCAACGAGGACAGGGGCCCTACGAGCAGTACTTC. This encodes CASSQRGQGPYEQYF.